Below, 26 T cell receptor beta chains from the same sample are listed, as sequenced in a study of blood T cell repertoires in COVID-19. The method was immunoSEQ multiplex PCR; TCRdb's version includes in-frame clones alone and lacks a portion of them. This table has approximately 200,000 clones, roughly 90% appearing once. The specimen was peripheral blood. The receptors come from a woman aged 55-70 years with acute or convalescent COVID-19.

The genes are TRBV19 and TRBJ1-5; TRBD1 matches 9 bases. The ends lost 4 bases at V and 2 bases at J; junction bases unmatched: 3. CDR1 is LNHDA, CDR2 SQIVND, per germline (reference sequence). The CDR3 length is 15 residues. The CDR3 here is CASSTDRGRNQPQHF. The CDR3, as DNA: TGTGCCAGTAGTACGGACAGGGGCCGCAATCAGCCCCAGCATTTT.

J is TRBJ2-1 and V is TRBV27; 11 nucleotides agree with TRBD2. This CDR3 has 17 residues. Germline assignment: CDR1 MNHEY and CDR2 SMNVEV (reference sequence). Trimming took 5 bases from V and 5 from J; bases not matched to a gene: 11. The DNA of the CDR3 is TGTGCCAGCAGTCCTAACATTGGGACTAGCGGAAACAATGAGCAGTTCTTC. It yields the protein CASSPNIGTSGNNEQFF.

This chain links TRBV30 with TRBJ1-1, with 10 bases lining up with TRBD1. V shed 5 bases, J shed 1 base, and the junction held 7 bases outside the gene matches. The length of the CDR3 is 15 residues. CDR1 GTSNPN and CDR2 SVGIG come from the germline V gene (reference sequence). The CDR3 region is CAWGQGVGENTEAFF. The CDR3 DNA reads TGTGCCTGGGGACAGGGGGTGGGTGAGAACACTGAAGCTTTCTTT.

The V gene is TRBV4-2, the J gene TRBJ2-3, with 7 bases aligning to TRBD2. J was trimmed by 0 bases and V by 8 bases; bases with no gene match: 8. Germline V CDR1 and CDR2: LGHNA, YNFKEQ. The CDR3 length is 15 residues. The CDR3 DNA reads as TGTGCCAGCGGTGGGGATAGCGGGAGCACAGATACGCAGTATTTT. Amino acid sequence: CASGGDSGSTDTQYF.

The chain combines TRBV19 with TRBJ2-5, with 8 bases lining up with TRBD1. The germline gives CDR1 LNHDA, CDR2 SQIVND (reference sequence). The ends lost 5 bases at V and 1 base at J; junction bases unmatched: 6. This CDR3 has 15 residues. This CDR3 reads CASSVHRGAQETQYF. DNA for the CDR3: TGTGCCAGTAGTGTTCACAGGGGGGCCCAAGAGACCCAGTACTTC.

This clone has a handful of counts. This chain links TRBV7-9 with TRBJ1-2; D perhaps matches TRBD1 (6 bases). The germline V gene has CDR1 SEHNR and CDR2 FQNEAQ (reference sequence). This CDR3 is 14 amino acids long. V was clipped by 5 bases and J by 2 bases, with 12 bases between them. CDR3 DNA sequence: TGTGCCAGCAGCAAGATTCAGGGGAACTATGGCTACACCTTC. Translating it yields CASSKIQGNYGYTF.

V gene TRBV4-1 combines with J gene TRBJ1-2; D might be TRBD1 (5 bases). V was clipped by 6 bases and J by 1 base, with 9 bases between them. CDR1 MGHRA and CDR2 YSYEKL come from the germline V gene. The CDR3 loop spans 13 amino acids. The CDR3 DNA reads as TGCGCCAGCAGGAAGGGACTTAACTATGGCTACACCTTC. The encoded protein is CASRKGLNYGYTF.

This clone was counted a few times. This chain joins TRBV19 and TRBJ1-5; 8 bases match TRBD1. Trimming at V came to 7 bases and at J to 7 bases, leaving 9 bases not matched to a gene. This CDR3 region has 14 residues. Germline CDR1 LNHDA, CDR2 SQIVND (reference sequence). The CDR3: CASTITGGNQPQHF. CDR3 DNA sequence: TGTGCCAGTACCATTACAGGGGGTAACCAGCCCCAGCATTTT.

This clone occurred once. CDR3 in DNA: TGTGCCTGGAGTGTTTGGGGGGGGAACACTGAAGCTTTCTTT. This codes for CAWSVWGGNTEAFF. The chain couples TRBV30 to TRBJ1-1; D is perhaps TRBD1 (5 bases). Trimming pared 0 bases from V and 1 base from J, leaving 9 bases between. Germline V CDR1 and CDR2: GTSNPN, SVGIG (reference sequence). This CDR3 is built from 14 residues.

The chain joins TRBV19 to TRBJ1-1; D possibly corresponds to TRBD1 (6 bases). V gave up 3 bases and J gave up 11 bases, with 13 bases separating them. CDR3 length equals 12 residues. Germline values: CDR1 LNHDA, CDR2 SQIVND (reference sequence). The CDR3 loop is CASSMGLGAAFF. CDR3 sequence (DNA): TGTGCCAGTAGTATGGGGCTGGGGGCGGCTTTCTTT.

This clone was counted a few times. The chain carries TRBV5-1 and TRBJ1-1; the match to TRBD1 covers 9 bases. The CDR3 runs 14 residues. CDR1 SGHRS and CDR2 YFSETQ come from the germline V gene. The ends lost 4 bases at V and 4 bases at J; junction bases unmatched: 5. DNA of the CDR3: TGCGCCAGCAGCCCCCGGGACAGGGCCACTGAAGCTTTCTTT. It yields the protein CASSPRDRATEAFF.

The V gene is TRBV29-1, the J gene TRBJ1-1; the match to TRBD1 covers 8 bases. The V segment lost 5 bases and the J segment 1 base; nucleotides outside the gene matches: 3. The CDR3 sequence is 13 residues long. Per germline, CDR1 SQVTM and CDR2 ANQGSEA. The CDR3 loop reads CSVSTGENTEAFF. CDR3 coding DNA: TGCAGCGTTTCGACAGGGGAGAACACTGAAGCTTTCTTT.

CDR3 bases: TGTGCCAGCAGCCAAAGCGGGGCCCGCACAGATACGCAGTATTTT. Amino acids: CASSQSGARTDTQYF. The rearrangement joins TRBV3-1 (or the pseudogene TRBV3-2) to TRBJ2-3; 7 bases are a match to TRBD2. V lost 2 bases to trimming and J lost 1 base; unmatched junction nucleotides: 3. Germline V gene data show CDR1 as LGHDT and CDR2 as YNNKEL (reference sequence). The CDR3 contains 15 residues.

This CDR3 reads CASSYNRDYGYTF. The CDR3 DNA follows: TGTGCCAGCAGTTATAACAGAGACTATGGCTACACCTTC. V and J are TRBV6-6 and TRBJ1-2; unclear D gene. The V gene lost 3 bases and the J gene lost 3 bases, with 8 bases spanning the gap. Germline CDR1 MNHNY, CDR2 SVGAGI (reference sequence). CDR3 length: 13 residues.

The V and J genes are TRBV6-5 and TRBJ1-1, with TRBD1 identical over 11 bases. The CDR3 covers 15 residues. V was pared by 10 bases and J by 7 bases, with 14 bases of the junction left unmatched. CDR1 and CDR2 (germline): MNHEY, SVGAGI. The CDR3: CAISYSDRGLGEAFF. CDR3 bases: TGTGCCATCAGCTATTCGGACAGGGGGCTTGGTGAAGCTTTCTTT.

This rearrangement joins TRBV7-2 to TRBJ1-5; 7 bases map to TRBD1. Looked up from germline, CDR1 is SGHTA and CDR2 is FQGNSA. With V trimmed by 5 bases and J by 6 bases, 7 bases remained unmatched. The CDR3 sequence is 14 residues long. The CDR3 coding sequence is TGTGCCAGCAGCCCCAGGGGGGTGGGTCAGCCCCAGCATTTT. It codes for CASSPRGVGQPQHF.

The chain carries TRBV5-1 and TRBJ2-7; the match to TRBD1 covers 7 bases. The germline CDR1 and CDR2 sequences are SGHRS and YFSETQ. The CDR3 loop spans 14 amino acids. With 3 bases clipped from V and 1 base from J, the junction kept 4 bases outside the gene matches. For the CDR3, the DNA is TGCGCCAGCAGCTCCGGGGACAGTTCCTACGAGCAGTACTTC. Its protein product is CASSSGDSSYEQYF.

The genes are TRBV19 and TRBJ1-5; D unresolved. Germline lookup yields CDR1 LNHDA and CDR2 SQIVND (reference sequence). The ends were cut back, 7 bases at V and 11 bases at J, with 15 bases in the middle. The CDR3 loop spans 12 amino acids. Written as DNA, the CDR3 is TGTGCCAGTAATGATGGGTGGCAGGCCCAGCATTTT. It specifies CASNDGWQAQHF.

This clone has just one count. The junction does not match germline at one end; this may be a read error. V gene TRBV7-9 combines with J gene TRBJ2-1, with a tentative D call TRBD2 (6 bases). The V gene's germline CDR1 is SEHNR and CDR2 FQNEAQ (reference sequence). There are 13 residues in the CDR3. The CDR3 loop is CASSLEAGGAAVF. The CDR3 DNA reads as TGTGCCAGCAGCTTAGAGGCGGGCGGGGCGGCGGTCTTC. Supplemented by reference TRBV7-9 and TRBJ2-1, the full variable domain reads DTGVSQNPRHKITKRGQNVTFRCDPISEHNRLYWYRQTLGQGPEFLTYFQNEAQLEKSRLLSDRFSAERPKGSFSTLEIQRTEQGDSAMYLCASSLEAGGAAVFGPGTRLTVL.

This clone was counted once. The chain is built from TRBV27 and TRBJ1-5; D uncertain. With 6 bases removed from V and 2 bases from J, the gap between germline ends came to 14 bases. The CDR3 has 15 amino acids. Germline lookup yields CDR1 MNHEY and CDR2 SMNVEV (reference sequence). CDR3 sequence reads: CASRTAGAGNQPQHF. The CDR3 DNA follows: TGTGCCAGCAGGACCGCCGGAGCCGGCAATCAGCCCCAGCATTTT.

The V call is TRBV12-3 or TRBV12-4, the J call TRBJ1-2, with D perhaps matching TRBD1 (5 bases). Trimming left V 3 bases short and J 8 bases short, with 13 bases between. CDR3 length: 13 amino acids. DNA for the CDR3: TGTGCCAGCAGTTTCCCGCCCGGGGGAGGCTACACCTTC. Its translation: CASSFPPGGGYTF.

This chain connects TRBV5-8 to TRBJ1-2, with D unclear. Per the germline V gene, CDR1 is SGHTS and CDR2 is YDEGEE. The V end lost 6 bases, the J end lost 8 bases, and 8 bases lay between the germline ends. The length of the CDR3 is 10 residues. CDR3 nucleotides: TGTGCCAGCAATCTAATCGGCTACACCTTC. It yields the protein CASNLIGYTF.

The chain employs TRBV4-3 and TRBJ2-1, with 10 bases aligning to TRBD2. Germline CDR1 and CDR2: LGHNA and YSLEER. The trim removed 1 base at V and 3 bases at J, leaving 0 bases unmatched. The CDR3 length is 15 residues. The CDR3 DNA sequence: TGCGCCAGCAGCCAAGGGACTAGCGGCTACAATGAGCAGTTCTTC. Its translation: CASSQGTSGYNEQFF.

V and J are TRBV9 and TRBJ2-7; TRBD1 matches at 7 bases. The CDR3 has 16 residues. The germline CDR1 and CDR2 sequences are SGDLS and YYNGEE. The ends lost 0 bases at V and 6 bases at J; junction bases unmatched: 12. CDR3 amino acids: CASSVGSRQGRSEQYF. The CDR3 nucleotides read TGTGCCAGCAGCGTAGGTTCTAGACAGGGCCGTAGCGAGCAGTACTTC.

The chain recombines TRBV5-8 with TRBJ1-2; tentative D call: TRBD1 (6 bases). V lost 1 base and J lost 1, with 11 bases in between. This CDR3 contains 15 residues. CDR1 SGHTS and CDR2 YDEGEE come from the germline V gene. The CDR3 coding sequence is TGTGCCAGCAGCTTGAGACAGGCGCTTAACTATGGCTACACCTTC. This encodes CASSLRQALNYGYTF.

The rearrangement links TRBV7-2 to TRBJ2-7, with D unresolved. The V end lost 0 bases, the J end lost 3 bases, and 6 bases lay between the germline ends. The CDR3 totals 13 residues. CDR1 and CDR2 from the germline V gene are SGHTA and FQGNSA. This CDR3 reads CASSLAADYEQYF. CDR3 DNA sequence: TGTGCCAGCAGCTTAGCGGCTGACTACGAGCAGTACTTC. Full variable domain (outside the CDR3, taken from reference TRBV7-2 and TRBJ2-7): GAGVSQSPSNKVTEKGKDVELRCDPISGHTALYWYRQSLGQGLEFLIYFQGNSAPDKSGLPSDRFSAERTGGSVSTLTIQRTQQEDSAVYLCASSLAADYEQYFGPGTRLTVT.